The 15 T cell receptor beta chains in this list originate from one sample, sequenced in a study of immune evolution from preneoplasia to lung adenocarcinoma. Here immunoSEQ multiplex PCR was the method, and the copy in TCRdb shows in-frame clones only, minus some. The data contain about 7,000 clones, more than 75% of them singletons. What was sequenced was FFPE adjacent normal lung tissue. The receptors here all came from a person aged 55-80 years with lung adenocarcinoma.

The CDR3: CATAAASGPRGWETQYF. The CDR3 coding sequence is TGTGCCACCGCAGCCGCTTCAGGGCCTAGGGGGTGGGAGACCCAGTACTTC. This chain uses TRBV19 with TRBJ2-5; maybe TRBD1 (6 bases). Trimming removed 10 bases from V and 5 bases from J, with 29 bases in between. Per germline, CDR1 LNHDA and CDR2 SQIVND (reference sequence). CDR3 size: 17 residues.

In this sample, this clone turned up a few times. The rearrangement uses TRBV18 and TRBJ1-2, with D perhaps TRBD1 (5 bases). The germline CDR1 and CDR2 sequences are KGHSH and LQKENI. Trimming pared 4 bases from V and 6 bases from J, leaving 12 bases between. This CDR3 is 13 amino acids long. The CDR3 sequence is CASSQDTVDGYTF. CDR3 nucleotide sequence: TGTGCCAGCTCACAGGACACGGTCGATGGCTACACCTTC.

The DNA of the CDR3 is TGTGCCACCAGCAACCACCGGGACTCTGGGGCCAACGTCCTGACTTTC. Its translation is CATSNHRDSGANVLTF. This rearrangement joins TRBV15 to TRBJ2-6; a weak D match, TRBD2 (5 bases). Deletions cut 4 bases from V and 0 bases from J, with 10 bases between. The length of the CDR3 is 16 residues. Germline V gene sequence: CDR1 LNHNV, CDR2 YYDKDF (reference sequence).

V and J are TRBV7-8 and TRBJ2-5, with 7 positions matching TRBD2. The junction had 6 bases not matched to a gene; V was cut back by 2 bases and J by 0 bases. The CDR3 consists of 16 residues. Germline V gene lookup returns CDR1 SGHVS and CDR2 FQNEAQ. The CDR3, as DNA: TGTGCCAGCAGCTTACGGGCTAGCGGCAACCAAGAGACCCAGTACTTC. As protein: CASSLRASGNQETQYF.

This chain uses TRBV11-2 with TRBJ2-5; 7 bases agree with TRBD2. CDR1 is SGHAT, CDR2 FQNNGV, per germline. The V gene end was trimmed by 1 base and the J gene end by 5 bases; junction bases not matched to a gene: 7. The length of the CDR3 is 15 residues. CDR3 residues: CASSLGGEGGETQYF. The CDR3 DNA reads as TGTGCCAGCAGCTTAGGGGGGGAGGGCGGCGAGACCCAGTACTTC.

The CDR3 here is CSVEDQGPPYEQYF. In nucleotides, the CDR3 is TGCAGCGTTGAAGATCAGGGACCACCCTACGAGCAGTACTTC. The J gene is TRBJ2-7, the V gene TRBV29-1, with D possibly called TRBD1 or TRBD2 (5 bases each). Trimming pared 0 bases from V and 2 bases from J, leaving 11 bases between. The CDR3 is made up of 14 amino acids. CDR1 is SQVTM and CDR2 is ANQGSEA in the germline V gene.

This rearrangement joins TRBV19 to TRBJ2-7; D uncertain. Germline values: CDR1 LNHDA, CDR2 SQIVND (reference sequence). With 4 bases removed from V and 1 base from J, the gap between germline ends came to 17 bases. The CDR3 is made up of 16 amino acids. The CDR3 is CASSTQVTTSSYEQYF. The CDR3 nucleotides are TGTGCCAGTAGTACCCAGGTAACTACCTCTTCCTACGAGCAGTACTTC.

The chain links TRBV27 to TRBJ2-1; TRBD2 aligns across 8 bases. The V gene end was trimmed by 5 bases and the J gene end by 7 bases; junction bases not matched to a gene: 10. CDR1 is MNHEY, CDR2 SMNVEV, per germline (reference sequence). This CDR3 has 15 residues. The CDR3 loop reads CASSPGVAGQNEQFF. The CDR3 DNA reads as TGTGCCAGCAGTCCCGGGGTAGCGGGACAAAATGAGCAGTTCTTC.

The gene calls are TRBV7-2 and TRBJ1-5, with D unclear. Between the trimmed V and J ends, which lost 7 bases and 0 bases, there was a span of 4 bases. The CDR3 sequence is 12 residues long. Germline V gene lookup returns CDR1 SGHTA and CDR2 FQGNSA. The CDR3 reads CASKISNQPQHF. The CDR3 bases are TGTGCCAGCAAAATTAGCAATCAGCCCCAGCATTTT. The full variable domain, rest sourced from reference TRBV7-2 and TRBJ1-5, is GAGVSQSPSNKVTEKGKDVELRCDPISGHTALYWYRQSLGQGLEFLIYFQGNSAPDKSGLPSDRFSAERTGGSVSTLTIQRTQQEDSAVYLCASKISNQPQHFGDGTRLSIL.

The chain uses TRBV28 and TRBJ2-1; 7 positions agree with TRBD1. The germline gives CDR1 MDHEN, CDR2 SYDVKM. The V gene end was trimmed by 2 bases and the J gene end by 1 base; junction bases not matched to a gene: 5. This CDR3 contains 16 residues. The CDR3 spells CASSLAGTDSYNEQFF. The CDR3 bases are TGTGCCAGCAGTTTAGCCGGGACAGATTCCTACAATGAGCAGTTCTTC.

The chain joins TRBV15 to TRBJ2-1; no definite D call. The germline V gene has CDR1 LNHNV and CDR2 YYDKDF (reference sequence). The germline V and J ends were trimmed by 8 bases and 1 base, with 15 bases remaining between them. The CDR3 has 15 residues. The CDR3 DNA follows: TGTGCCACCTCCCAAAATGAAGGTTCCTACAATGAGCAGTTCTTC. Its protein product is CATSQNEGSYNEQFF.

The chain carries TRBV4-3 and TRBJ1-3; D remains ambiguous. CDR3 length equals 16 residues. Germline lookup yields CDR1 LGHNA and CDR2 YSLEER. With 0 bases removed from V and 0 bases from J, the gap between germline ends came to 9 bases. CDR3: CASSQDPASSGNTIYF. CDR3 bases: TGCGCCAGCAGCCAAGATCCCGCCTCCTCTGGAAACACCATATATTTT.

The rearrangement links TRBV2 to TRBJ1-4, with D possibly TRBD1 on 6 matching bases. Trimming took 4 bases from V and 4 from J, leaving 10 bases between them. Germline V gene lookup returns CDR1 SNHLY and CDR2 FYNNEI. CDR3 size: 14 residues. For the CDR3, the DNA is TGTGCCAGCAGTGGAGGACAGATTAATGAAAAACTGTTTTTT. Translated, it gives CASSGGQINEKLFF.

The chain recombines TRBV6-5 with TRBJ2-3, with no clear D. V lost 0 bases and J lost 9, with 13 bases in between. Germline V gene sequence: CDR1 MNHEY, CDR2 SVGAGI. The CDR3 runs to 14 residues. DNA for the CDR3: TGTGCCAGCAGTTACTCTTCTGCGCCCGGGACGCAGTATTTT. Translating gives CASSYSSAPGTQYF.

This clone has only a few counts. V is TRBV7-3 and J is TRBJ2-3; the D is unclear. The CDR3 sequence is 14 residues long. Germline-derived CDR1 and CDR2 are SGHTA and FQGTGA. V was trimmed by 3 bases and J by 2 bases, leaving 9 bases between them. This chain's CDR3 is CASSFMGYTDTQYF. The DNA for the CDR3 is TGTGCCAGCAGCTTTATGGGCTACACAGATACGCAGTATTTT.